A selection of T cell receptor beta chains follows, all from one sample in a study of blood T cells in healthy people across ages. One entry per CDR3 protein results from TCRdb running MiXCR on the 5' RACE reads. The sample yields over 1,500,000 distinct CDR3 sequences, just under 50% seen once. Sequencing used blood. The receptors come from a woman between 40 and 50 years old in good health. The CDR3 runs from the conserved cysteine through the conserved F or W. The D gene is left open where the match is weak. A clone size is listed for some rows: how often the clone was seen (once, few, many), or a class if it is expanded.

clone size,V gene,D gene,J gene,CDR3 protein,CDR3 DNA
-,TRBV2,TRBD1,TRBJ2-6,CASLGERTGWCCGANVLTF,TGTGCCAGCTTGGGGGAACGGACAGGGTGGTGTTGTGGGGCCAACGTCCTGACTTTC
-,TRBV6-5,TRBD1,TRBJ2-5,CASSYVRGQGETQYF,TGTGCCAGCAGTTACGTCCGGGGACAGGGGGAGACCCAGTACTTC
-,TRBV20-1,-,TRBJ1-6,CSGNREDSSPLHF,TGCAGTGGGAACCGGGAGGACAGTTCACCCCTCCACTTT
-,TRBV27,-,TRBJ1-5,CASSPQTGPNQPQHF,TGTGCCAGCAGTCCACAGACGGGACCCAATCAGCCCCAGCATTTT
-,TRBV6-2/TRBV6-3,-,TRBJ2-1,CASSYMGGQYNEQFF,TGTGCCAGCAGTTATATGGGGGGACAGTACAATGAGCAGTTCTTC
-,TRBV6-2/TRBV6-3,TRBD2,TRBJ2-1,CASIGTSGYNEQFF,TGTGCCAGCATAGGGACTAGCGGCTACAATGAGCAGTTCTTC
few,TRBV27,-,TRBJ2-7,CASSLRRQNHEQYF,TGTGCCAGCAGTTTGAGGAGACAGAACCACGAGCAGTACTTC
-,TRBV18,-,TRBJ1-2,CASSPGGIDYGYTF,TGTGCCAGCTCACCGGGGGGAATCGACTATGGCTACACCTTC
-,TRBV6-5,TRBD2,TRBJ2-5,CASSYASGVQETQYF,TGTGCCAGCAGTTACGCTAGCGGGGTCCAAGAGACCCAGTACTTC
-,TRBV4-2,-,TRBJ1-5,CASSPMGEGNQPQHF,TGTGCCAGCAGCCCCATGGGGGAAGGCAATCAGCCCCAGCATTTT
-,TRBV20-1,-,TRBJ2-1,CSASRPGAYNEQFF,TGCAGTGCTAGTCGTCCGGGGGCCTACAATGAGCAGTTCTTC
-,TRBV10-3,-,TRBJ2-7,CAISEPQGYEQYF,TGTGCCATCAGTGAGCCTCAGGGCTACGAGCAGTACTTC
-,TRBV5-5,-,TRBJ1-2,CASSPITYGENGYTF,TGTGCCAGCAGCCCGATAACGTACGGAGAAAATGGCTACACCTTC
-,TRBV20-1,-,TRBJ1-4,CSAGPGGVGVEKLFF,TGCAGTGCTGGCCCGGGGGGGGTAGGGGTTGAAAAACTGTTTTTT